One sample yielded the 16 T cell receptor beta chains listed below, sequenced in a study of CD8 T cells in ankylosing spondylitis. Each CDR3 protein is one row after TCRdb ran MiXCR on the 5' RACE reads. The table shows about 750,000 distinct CDR3 sequences, with over 15% occurring only once. The study, taken as a whole, reports: Roughly eight highly homologous variants made up a TCR beta motif that seemed to typify ankylosing spondylitis blood.

These receptors have no identified antigens. The source material was blood, either unsorted or a sorted T cell fraction (not recorded which). The receptor source for this set is a male donor with ankylosing spondylitis.

This clonotype has more than one count but fewer than ten. V usage is TRBV20-1 and J usage is TRBJ2-1; 7 positions match TRBD1. Germline trimming cut 8 bases from V and 9 bases from J; bases unmatched to any gene: 16. Germline V gives CDR1 DFQATT, CDR2 SNEGSKA (reference sequence). There are 14 residues in the CDR3. Here the CDR3 reads CSTKGTEEAAEQFF. In DNA, the CDR3 is TGCAGTACTAAAGGGACAGAGGAAGCGGCTGAGCAGTTCTTC.

The rearrangement uses TRBV20-1 and TRBJ1-1; D remains ambiguous. With 0 bases removed from V and 2 bases from J, the gap between germline ends came to 16 bases. The germline gives CDR1 DFQATT, CDR2 SNEGSKA (reference sequence). CDR3 length: 16 amino acids. The chain's CDR3 is CSAREGRFRGNTEAFF. For the CDR3, the DNA is TGCAGTGCTAGAGAGGGGAGATTCCGGGGTAACACTGAAGCTTTCTTT.

This clonotype was seen repeatedly, ten times or more. CDR3 DNA sequence: TGTGCCACCCAAGGTCGCCTGAACACTGAAGCTTTCTTT. Amino acids: CATQGRLNTEAFF. The chain employs TRBV24-1 and TRBJ1-1; D remains unclear. The ends were cut back, 9 bases at V and 0 bases at J, with 10 bases in the middle. Germline V lookup: CDR1 KGHDR, CDR2 SFDVKD. There are 13 residues in the CDR3.

This clonotype was counted between two and nine times. This sequence joins TRBV12-3 or TRBV12-4 and TRBJ2-3; no definite D call. V gave up 6 bases and J gave up 0 bases, with 7 bases separating them. CDR3 length: 13 residues. CDR3 bases: TGTGCCAGCAGCGCCGTAAGCACAGATACGCAGTATTTT. Protein: CASSAVSTDTQYF.

CDR3 in amino acids: CSARDSRRATGELFF. CDR3 nucleotides: TGCAGTGCTAGAGATTCCCGCAGGGCCACCGGGGAGCTGTTTTTT. V gene TRBV20-1 combines with J gene TRBJ2-2; weak D call: TRBD1 (5 bases). Germline CDR1 DFQATT, CDR2 SNEGSKA (reference sequence). Trimming removed 0 bases from V and 4 bases from J, with 12 bases in between. This CDR3 comprises 15 residues.

This clonotype was seen only once. The rearrangement links TRBV3-1 to TRBJ1-2; 8 nucleotides agree with TRBD1. Germline-derived CDR1 and CDR2 are LGHDT and YNNKEL (reference sequence). This CDR3 has 15 residues. The trim removed 5 bases at V and 7 bases at J, leaving 12 bases unmatched. CDR3 in DNA: TGTGCCAGCAGCTCCCGGACAGGGACTGGTGGTGGCTACACCTTC. Residues: CASSSRTGTGGGYTF. Full variable domain (missing parts from reference TRBV3-1 and TRBJ1-2): DTAVSQTPKYLVTQMGNDKSIKCEQNLGHDTMYWYKQDSKKFLKIMFSYNNKELIINETVPNRFSPKSPDKAHLNLHINSLELGDSAVYFCASSSRTGTGGGYTFGSGTRLTVV.

The sample holds one count of this clonotype. V gene TRBV7-9 combines with J gene TRBJ2-7; D is possibly TRBD1 or TRBD2 (5 bases each). Trimming pared 2 bases from V and 3 bases from J, leaving 11 bases between. CDR1 and CDR2 (germline): SEHNR, FQNEAQ (reference sequence). This CDR3 has 14 residues. CDR3 sequence: CASSLFEGNYEQYF. CDR3 in DNA: TGTGCCAGCAGCTTATTTGAGGGGAACTACGAGCAGTACTTC.

The rearrangement uses TRBV7-9 and TRBJ1-2; D uncertain. This CDR3 contains 15 residues. Between the trimmed V and J ends, which lost 3 bases and 3 bases, there was a span of 14 bases. Germline V CDR1 and CDR2: SEHNR, FQNEAQ (reference sequence). CDR3 in DNA: TGTGCCAGCAGCTTTTTCAGGCCCGCCGACTATGGCTACACCTTC. It specifies CASSFFRPADYGYTF.

The chain uses TRBV10-3 and TRBJ2-3, with D perhaps matching TRBD1 (6 bases). V lost 6 bases and J 2 bases, leaving 12 bases between the germline ends. Per the germline V gene, CDR1 is ENHRY and CDR2 is SYGVKD. The CDR3 has 14 amino acids. The chain's CDR3 is CAIREDSNTDTQYF. The CDR3 nucleotides read TGTGCCATCAGGGAGGACAGTAACACAGATACGCAGTATTTT.

The gene calls are TRBV7-9 and TRBJ2-1; 10 nucleotides align to TRBD2. The germline CDR1 and CDR2 sequences are SEHNR and FQNEAQ (reference sequence). The CDR3 extends over 14 amino acids. After removal of 10 bases from V and 8 bases from J, the junction contained 11 bases not matched to a gene. CDR3 sequence: CAITPASGSYEQFF. CDR3 sequence (DNA): TGTGCCATCACACCGGCTAGCGGGAGCTATGAGCAGTTCTTC.

This sequence joins TRBV5-1 and TRBJ1-2; D not resolved. Per the germline V gene, CDR1 is SGHRS and CDR2 is YFSETQ. The CDR3 runs to 14 residues. The germline V and J ends were trimmed by 0 bases and 3 bases, with 9 bases remaining between them. The CDR3 loop is CASSLDFLDYGYTF. The DNA for the CDR3 is TGCGCCAGCAGCTTGGACTTCTTAGACTATGGCTACACCTTC.

This rearrangement joins TRBV20-1 to TRBJ2-7, with 12 positions matching TRBD2. CDR3 length equals 13 residues. CDR1 and CDR2 (germline): DFQATT, SNEGSKA (reference sequence). V was pared by 8 bases and J by 0 bases, with 2 bases of the junction left unmatched. CDR3 sequence (DNA): TGCAGTTCGACTAGCGGGGGCTCCTACGAGCAGTACTTC. This gives the protein CSSTSGGSYEQYF.

V usage is TRBV4-1 and J usage is TRBJ1-1; D is possibly TRBD1 (6 bases). Trimming removed 1 base at V and 1 base at J, with 13 bases between. Germline V CDR1 and CDR2: MGHRA, YSYEKL. CDR3 length: 16 amino acids. This CDR3 reads CASSQALQGGNTEAFF. The CDR3 nucleotides read TGCGCCAGCAGCCAAGCCCTACAGGGAGGGAACACTGAAGCTTTCTTT.

The chain joins TRBV20-1 to TRBJ2-4; 8 bases line up with TRBD2. This CDR3 spans 15 amino acids. V was clipped by 3 bases and J by 0 bases; unmatched bases: 4. Germline V gene data show CDR1 as DFQATT and CDR2 as SNEGSKA (reference sequence). CDR3 sequence reads: CSARGSGVAKNIQYF. The CDR3 DNA is TGCAGTGCTAGGGGTAGCGGGGTAGCCAAAAACATTCAGTACTTC.

In this sample, this clonotype turned up many times. The V gene is TRBV7-8, the J gene TRBJ2-3; possible D gene TRBD2, 5 bases. Germline-derived CDR1 and CDR2 are SGHVS and FQNEAQ. The CDR3 contains 15 residues. The V and J ends lost 4 bases and 1 base respectively, with 12 bases between them. The CDR3 protein is CASSSPFSGTDTQYF. CDR3 nucleotide sequence: TGTGCCAGCAGCTCCCCGTTTAGCGGCACAGATACGCAGTATTTT.

The V call is TRBV7-9, the J call TRBJ1-5; D unclear. CDR1 is SEHNR and CDR2 is FQNEAQ in the germline V gene (reference sequence). The CDR3 extends over 16 amino acids. V lost 4 bases and J 4 bases, leaving 17 bases between the germline ends. The CDR3: CASSSSDGGWNQPQHF. CDR3 bases: TGTGCCAGCAGCTCATCGGACGGAGGTTGGAATCAGCCCCAGCATTTT.